This T cell receptor beta chain was sequenced for a study of CD8 T cells in Susac syndrome. Study-wide results and caveats: That the number of individuals in its TCR sequencing and HLA analysis was relatively small was acknowledged by the study.

Sequencing of TCR beta was performed on blood CD8+ and CD4+ T cells. When the RNA was reverse transcribed, random hexamers were used with an input of about 0.5 to 1 ug. TCRdb passed the immunoSEQ multiplex PCR reads through MiXCR, listing each CDR3 protein once. The data hold 250,000 to 300,000 distinct CDR3 sequences, with 80% to 90% observed a single time. The germline V and J ends were trimmed by 10 bases and 6 bases, with 13 bases remaining between them. The CDR3 contains 11 residues. Germline V gives CDR1 MGHRA, CDR2 YSYEKL. Details on this clonotype: What it recognizes is unknown.

The origin of this receptor is a human donor with multiple sclerosis. Sequenced material: CD8+ T cells from PBMCs. The gene calls are TRBV4-1 and TRBJ2-7, with D possibly being TRBD2 (5 bases). CDR3 bases: TGCGCCACCCCCGGAGGAGCCGAGCAGTACTTC. Amino acid sequence: CATPGGAEQYF.